This T cell receptor beta chain is drawn from a study of blood T cell repertoires in COVID-19. Whole-study context: Researchers got acute and convalescent COVID-19 samples from the United States, Italy and Spain.

The CDR3 extends over 13 amino acids. Germline V CDR1 and CDR2: MNHEY, SVGEGT. Germline trimming cut 4 bases from V and 11 bases from J; bases unmatched to any gene: 8. The data were produced by immunoSEQ multiplex PCR, yet TCRdb's version contains in-frame clones alone and is incomplete. The top ten clones hold around 2.9% of a sample with 200,000 to 250,000 clones, 88% of them seen once. The TCR comes from an older woman with acute or convalescent COVID-19. The V gene is TRBV6-2 or TRBV6-3, the J gene TRBJ2-4, with TRBD1 identical over 7 bases. The sequenced sample was peripheral blood. The CDR3 sequence is CASSFTGVPLQYF. Written as DNA, the CDR3 is TGTGCCAGCAGTTTTACAGGGGTCCCTCTTCAGTACTTC.